The 2 T cell receptor beta chains reported below all come from one sample, sequenced in a study of blood T cell repertoires in COVID-19. Repertoires were generated with immunoSEQ multiplex PCR, while TCRdb's copy carries only in-frame clones and drops some. The sample lists roughly 200,000 clones; roughly 83% were seen once. The sequenced sample was peripheral blood. Every receptor here comes from a woman aged 40 to 50 with COVID-19, enrolled during active disease.

The V call is TRBV7-6, the J call TRBJ2-5; D is perhaps TRBD1 (5 bases). The CDR3 runs 16 residues. Trimming took 3 bases from V and 1 from J, leaving 15 bases between them. Germline-derived CDR1 and CDR2 are SGHVS and FNYEAQ. The CDR3: CASSFGPRGSQETQYF. The DNA for the CDR3 is TGTGCCAGCAGCTTTGGGCCTAGGGGTAGCCAAGAGACCCAGTACTTC.

The count of this clone is one. V gene TRBV10-1 combines with J gene TRBJ1-2; D is ambiguous. In germline, CDR1 is WNHNN, CDR2 SYGVQD (reference sequence). The CDR3 has 12 residues. Trimming left V 3 bases short and J 5 bases short, with 7 bases between. The DNA of the CDR3 is TGCGCCAGCAGTGAAGCGGGGTATGGCTACACCTTC. This codes for CASSEAGYGYTF.